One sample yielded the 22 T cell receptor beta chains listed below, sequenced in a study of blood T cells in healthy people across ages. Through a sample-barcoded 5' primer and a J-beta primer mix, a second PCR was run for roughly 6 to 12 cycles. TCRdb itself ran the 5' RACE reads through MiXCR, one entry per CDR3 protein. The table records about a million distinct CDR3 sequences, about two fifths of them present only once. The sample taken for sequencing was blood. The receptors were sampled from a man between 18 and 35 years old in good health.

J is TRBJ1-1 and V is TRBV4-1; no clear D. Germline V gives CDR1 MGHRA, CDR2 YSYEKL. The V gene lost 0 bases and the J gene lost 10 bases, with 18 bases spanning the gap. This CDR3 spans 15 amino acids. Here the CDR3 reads CASSQDFIQQSGAFF. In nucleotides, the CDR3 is TGCGCCAGCAGCCAAGATTTTATACAGCAAAGTGGAGCTTTCTTT.

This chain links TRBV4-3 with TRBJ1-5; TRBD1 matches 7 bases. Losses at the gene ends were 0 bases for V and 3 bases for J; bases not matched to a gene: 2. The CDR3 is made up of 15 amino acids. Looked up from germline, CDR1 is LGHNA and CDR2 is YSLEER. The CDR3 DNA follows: TGCGCCAGCAGCCAAGATACAGGGGACAATCAGCCCCAGCATTTT. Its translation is CASSQDTGDNQPQHF.

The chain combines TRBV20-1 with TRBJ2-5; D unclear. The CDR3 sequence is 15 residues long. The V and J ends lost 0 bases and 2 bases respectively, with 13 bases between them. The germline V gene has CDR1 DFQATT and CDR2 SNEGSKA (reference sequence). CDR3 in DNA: TGCAGTGCTAGAGATCATGGCAGAGGACAAGAGACCCAGTACTTC. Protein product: CSARDHGRGQETQYF.

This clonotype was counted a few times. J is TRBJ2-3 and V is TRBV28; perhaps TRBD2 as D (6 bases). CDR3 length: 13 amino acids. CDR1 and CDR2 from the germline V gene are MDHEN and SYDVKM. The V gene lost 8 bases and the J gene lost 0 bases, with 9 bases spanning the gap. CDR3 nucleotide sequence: TGTGCCAGCCGGGACTTTAGCACAGATACGCAGTATTTT. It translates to CASRDFSTDTQYF. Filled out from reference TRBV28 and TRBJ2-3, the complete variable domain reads DVKVTQSSRYLVKRTGEKVFLECVQDMDHENMFWYRQDPGLGLRLIYFSYDVKMKEKGDIPEGYSVSREKKERFSLILESASTNQTSMYLCASRDFSTDTQYFGPGTRLTVL.

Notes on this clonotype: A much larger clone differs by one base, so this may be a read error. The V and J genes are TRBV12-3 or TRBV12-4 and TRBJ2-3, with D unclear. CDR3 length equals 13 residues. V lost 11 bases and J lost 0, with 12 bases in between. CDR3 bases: TGTGCCGGCACGAAGGCTAGCACAGATACGCAGTATTTT. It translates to CAGTKASTDTQYF.

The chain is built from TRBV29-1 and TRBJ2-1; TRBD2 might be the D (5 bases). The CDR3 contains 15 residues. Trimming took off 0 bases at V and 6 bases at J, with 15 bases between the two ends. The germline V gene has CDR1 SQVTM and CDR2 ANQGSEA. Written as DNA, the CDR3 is TGCAGCGTTGAAGATAAGGCAGTTGGAGGCAATGAGCAGTTCTTC. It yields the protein CSVEDKAVGGNEQFF.

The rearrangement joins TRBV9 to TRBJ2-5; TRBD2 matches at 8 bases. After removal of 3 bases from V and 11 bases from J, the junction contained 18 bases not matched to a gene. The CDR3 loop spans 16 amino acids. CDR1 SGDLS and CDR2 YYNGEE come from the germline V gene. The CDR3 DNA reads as TGTGCCAGCAGCGAACCGGGACTAGGAAGAGCGGATGAGCAGTACTTC. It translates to CASSEPGLGRADEQYF.

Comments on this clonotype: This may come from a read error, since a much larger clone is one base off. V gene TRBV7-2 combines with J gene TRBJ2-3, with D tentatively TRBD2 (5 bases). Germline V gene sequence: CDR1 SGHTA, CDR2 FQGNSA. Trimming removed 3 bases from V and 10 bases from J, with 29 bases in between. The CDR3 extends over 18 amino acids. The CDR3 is CASSFMTGFSSLLNPQYF. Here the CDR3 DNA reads TGTGCCAGCAGCTTTATGACGGGGTTTTCCTCTTTACTTAATCCGCAGTATTTT.

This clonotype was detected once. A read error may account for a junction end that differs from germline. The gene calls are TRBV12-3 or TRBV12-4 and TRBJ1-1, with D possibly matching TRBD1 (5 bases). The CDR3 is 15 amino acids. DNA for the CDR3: TGTGCCAGCGGTTTAGTGGGGGGTATGAACACTGAAGCTTTCTTT. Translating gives CASGLVGGMNTEAFF.

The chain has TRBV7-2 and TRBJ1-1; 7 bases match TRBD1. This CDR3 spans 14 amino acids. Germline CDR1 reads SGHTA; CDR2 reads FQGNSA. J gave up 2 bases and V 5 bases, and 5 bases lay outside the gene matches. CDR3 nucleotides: TGTGCCAGCAGCCCCCAGGGGGACAACACTGAAGCTTTCTTT. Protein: CASSPQGDNTEAFF.

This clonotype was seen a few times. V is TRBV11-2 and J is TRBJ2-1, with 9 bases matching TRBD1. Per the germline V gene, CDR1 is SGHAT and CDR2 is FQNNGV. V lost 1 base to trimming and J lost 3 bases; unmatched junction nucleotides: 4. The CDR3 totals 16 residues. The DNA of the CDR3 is TGTGCCAGCAGCTTAGGGAGGGACAGGGACTACAATGAGCAGTTCTTC. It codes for CASSLGRDRDYNEQFF.

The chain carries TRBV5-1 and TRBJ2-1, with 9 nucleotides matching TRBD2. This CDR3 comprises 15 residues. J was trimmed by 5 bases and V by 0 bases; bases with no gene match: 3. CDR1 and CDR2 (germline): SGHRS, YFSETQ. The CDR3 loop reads CASSLALAGNNEQFF. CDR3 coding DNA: TGCGCCAGCAGCTTGGCGCTAGCGGGAAACAATGAGCAGTTCTTC.

In nucleotides, the CDR3 is TGTGCCAGCAGTTTAGCGCAGGGGTCTGGAAACACCATATATTTT. It codes for CASSLAQGSGNTIYF. The V call is TRBV12-3 or TRBV12-4, the J call TRBJ1-3; tentative D call: TRBD1 (6 bases). Between the trimmed V and J ends, which lost 0 bases and 1 base, there was a span of 7 bases. This CDR3 has 15 amino acids.

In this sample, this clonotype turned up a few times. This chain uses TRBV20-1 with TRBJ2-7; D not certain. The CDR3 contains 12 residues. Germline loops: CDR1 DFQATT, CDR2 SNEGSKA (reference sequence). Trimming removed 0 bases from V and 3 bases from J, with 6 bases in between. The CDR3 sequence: CSARDVGYEQYF. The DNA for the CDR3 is TGCAGTGCTAGAGATGTGGGCTACGAGCAGTACTTC.

In nucleotides, the CDR3 is TGTGCCAGCAGTTCGACAGGGGTGCCGGGGCAGCCCCAGCATTTT. This sequence encodes CASSSTGVPGQPQHF. The chain joins TRBV6-6 to TRBJ1-5; 8 bases line up with TRBD1. V was pared by 4 bases and J by 7 bases, with 9 bases of the junction left unmatched. The CDR3 has 15 residues. Germline V CDR1 and CDR2: MNHNY, SVGAGI (reference sequence).

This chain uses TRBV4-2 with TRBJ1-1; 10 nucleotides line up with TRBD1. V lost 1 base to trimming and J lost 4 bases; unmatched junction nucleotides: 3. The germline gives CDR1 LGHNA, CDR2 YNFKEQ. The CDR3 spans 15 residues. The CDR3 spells CASSQGDRGFTEAFF. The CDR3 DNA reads TGTGCCAGCAGCCAAGGGGACAGGGGATTCACTGAAGCTTTCTTT.

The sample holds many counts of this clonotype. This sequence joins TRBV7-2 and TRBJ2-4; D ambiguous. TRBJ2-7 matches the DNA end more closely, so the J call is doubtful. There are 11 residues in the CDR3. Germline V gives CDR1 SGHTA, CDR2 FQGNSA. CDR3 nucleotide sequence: TGTGCCAGCAGCCATGCCGCCGAGCAGTACTTC. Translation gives CASSHAAEQYF.

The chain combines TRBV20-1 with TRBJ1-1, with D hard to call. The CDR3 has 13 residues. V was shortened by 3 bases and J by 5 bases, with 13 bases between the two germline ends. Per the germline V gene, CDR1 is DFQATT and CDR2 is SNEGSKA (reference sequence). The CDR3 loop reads CSASAYSETEAFF. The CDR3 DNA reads TGCAGTGCTAGTGCGTACAGTGAGACTGAAGCTTTCTTT.

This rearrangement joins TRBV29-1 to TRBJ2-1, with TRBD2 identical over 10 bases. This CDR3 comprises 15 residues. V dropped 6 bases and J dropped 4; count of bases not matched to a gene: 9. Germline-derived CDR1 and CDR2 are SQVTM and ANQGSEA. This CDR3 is CSVERIAGGYNEQFF. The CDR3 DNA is TGCAGCGTCGAACGTATAGCGGGGGGATACAATGAGCAGTTCTTC.

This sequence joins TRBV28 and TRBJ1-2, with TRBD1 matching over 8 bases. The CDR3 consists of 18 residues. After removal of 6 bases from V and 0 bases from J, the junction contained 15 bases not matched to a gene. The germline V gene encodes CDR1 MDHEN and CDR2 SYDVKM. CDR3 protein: CASRLSGTGDPPNYGYTF. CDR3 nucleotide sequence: TGTGCCAGCAGACTCTCCGGGACAGGCGACCCTCCTAACTATGGCTACACCTTC.

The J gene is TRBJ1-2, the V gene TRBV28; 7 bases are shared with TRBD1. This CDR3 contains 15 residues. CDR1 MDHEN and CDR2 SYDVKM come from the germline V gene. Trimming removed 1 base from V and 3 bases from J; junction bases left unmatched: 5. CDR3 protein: CASSLLQGEDYGYTF. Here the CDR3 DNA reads TGTGCCAGCAGTTTATTGCAGGGGGAGGACTATGGCTACACCTTC.

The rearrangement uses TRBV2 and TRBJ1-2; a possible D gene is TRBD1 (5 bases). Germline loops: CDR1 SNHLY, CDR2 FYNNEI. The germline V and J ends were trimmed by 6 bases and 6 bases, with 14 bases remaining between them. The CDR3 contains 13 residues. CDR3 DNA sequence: TGTGCCAGCAGAGTTACAGGAGTGGATGGCTACACCTTC. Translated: CASRVTGVDGYTF.